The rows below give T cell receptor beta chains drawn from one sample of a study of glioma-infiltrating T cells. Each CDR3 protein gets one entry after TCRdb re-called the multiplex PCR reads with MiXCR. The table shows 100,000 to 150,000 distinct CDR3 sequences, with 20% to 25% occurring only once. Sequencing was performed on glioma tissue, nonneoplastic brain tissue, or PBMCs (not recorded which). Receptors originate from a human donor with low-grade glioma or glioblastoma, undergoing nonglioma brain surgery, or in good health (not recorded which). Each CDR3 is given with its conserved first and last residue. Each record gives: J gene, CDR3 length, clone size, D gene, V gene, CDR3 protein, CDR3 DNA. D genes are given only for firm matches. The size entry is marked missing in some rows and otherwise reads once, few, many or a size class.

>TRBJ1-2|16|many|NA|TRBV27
CASSFRDGRRNYGYTF
TGTGCCAGCAGTTTTAGGGACGGACGAAGAAACTATGGCTACACCTTC
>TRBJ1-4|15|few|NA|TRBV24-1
CATSDHRVPDEKLFF
TGTGCCACCAGTGATCACAGGGTTCCGGATGAAAAACTGTTTTTT
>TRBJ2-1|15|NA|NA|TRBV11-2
CASSLVGGSYSEQFF
TGTGCCAGCAGCTTGGTGGGGGGCTCCTACAGTGAGCAGTTCTTC
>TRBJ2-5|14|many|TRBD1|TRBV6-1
CASSNQGGSETQYF
TGTGCCAGCAGTAACCAAGGGGGCTCGGAGACCCAGTACTTC
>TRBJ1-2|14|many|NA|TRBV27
CASRVAGGNYGYTF
TGTGCCAGCAGAGTGGCCGGGGGCAACTATGGCTACACCTTC
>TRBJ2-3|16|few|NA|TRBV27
CASSLYGGLSTDTQYF
TGTGCCAGCAGTTTATACGGGGGGCTGAGCACAGATACGCAGTATTTT
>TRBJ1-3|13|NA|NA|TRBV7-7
CASSLDGRNAIYF
TGTGCCAGCAGCTTGGACGGAAGAAACGCCATATATTTT
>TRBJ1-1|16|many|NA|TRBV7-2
CASSLDAGRINTEAFF
TGTGCCAGCAGCTTAGATGCGGGGCGGATCAACACTGAAGCTTTCTTT
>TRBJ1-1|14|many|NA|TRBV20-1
CSARDRGVGAEAFF
TGCAGTGCTAGAGATCGAGGGGTTGGGGCTGAAGCTTTCTTT
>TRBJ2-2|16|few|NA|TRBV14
CASSLGLAIVAGELFF
TGTGCCAGCAGCCTCGGGCTAGCTATTGTCGCCGGGGAGCTGTTTTTT